This entry lists 5 T cell receptor beta chains sequenced from one sample in a study of T cell changes during pregnancy in multiple sclerosis. Assay used: immunoSEQ multiplex PCR; TCRdb lists only in-frame clones, some missing. The data show approximately 80,000 clones, about 93% seen once. This specimen was peripheral blood, taken in the second trimester of pregnancy. These receptors came from a female donor in good health, enrolled as a control in a pregnancy study.

J is TRBJ1-1 and V is TRBV10-3; 10 nucleotides align to TRBD1. Trimming took 10 bases from V and 5 from J; bases not matched to a gene: 16. From germline, CDR1 is ENHRY and CDR2 SYGVKD. CDR3 length: 16 amino acids. CDR3 in amino acids: CASTSGTGDIGTEAFF. The CDR3 DNA is TGTGCCAGCACCTCCGGGACAGGGGATATAGGGACTGAAGCTTTCTTT.

This chain links TRBV18 with TRBJ2-5; D gene unclear. Between the trimmed V and J ends, which lost 0 bases and 5 bases, there was a span of 10 bases. CDR1 is KGHSH and CDR2 is LQKENI in the germline V gene. This CDR3 is built from 14 residues. CDR3 bases: TGTGCCAGCTCACCACCGTCGTCCCGGGAGACCCAGTACTTC. This encodes CASSPPSSRETQYF.

The chain uses TRBV11-3 and TRBJ1-1, with TRBD1 matching over 8 bases. CDR1 and CDR2 (germline): SGHNT, YENEEA. The CDR3 runs 15 residues. Trimming at V came to 5 bases and at J to 0 bases, leaving 5 bases not matched to a gene. The CDR3 sequence is CASSDRGRMNTEAFF. As DNA, the CDR3 is TGTGCCAGCAGCGACAGGGGCCGTATGAACACTGAAGCTTTCTTT. Supplemented by reference TRBV11-3 and TRBJ1-1, the full variable domain reads EAGVVQSPRYKIIEKKQPVAFWCNPISGHNTLYWYLQNLGQGPELLIRYENEEAVDDSQLPKDRFSAERLKGVDSTLKIQPAELGDSAVYLCASSDRGRMNTEAFFGQGTRLTVV.

This chain uses TRBV7-2 with TRBJ2-3; 14 bases are a match to TRBD2. The CDR3 covers 17 residues. The germline CDR1 and CDR2 sequences are SGHTA and FQGNSA. V gave up 4 bases and J gave up 2 bases; unmatched junction bases: 5. As DNA, the CDR3 is TGTGCCAGCAGCTCCCGGACTAGCGGGGGGCCCACAGATACGCAGTATTTT. Translation gives CASSSRTSGGPTDTQYF.

The CDR3 region has the DNA TGTGCCAGCAGTTACGGACAGGGGACATATGGCTACACCTTC. As protein: CASSYGQGTYGYTF. This chain links TRBV6-5 with TRBJ1-2, with 9 bases that match TRBD1. This CDR3 contains 14 residues. In germline, CDR1 is MNHEY, CDR2 SVGAGI. The V and J ends lost 2 bases and 5 bases, in that order; junction bases with no gene match: 3.